This entry features one T cell receptor beta chain sequence. What it binds is not known. The data originate from a study of T-cell reconstitution after alpha-beta-depleted transplantation in children. Overall study results and limits: Several hundred expanded graft clones reportedly were the source of alpha-beta T cells about two months after transplant. Certain patients had high TCRbeta diversity at day 60, and it came from recipient T cells and thymic progenitors that survived. T-cell counts and diversity at one year post-transplant came mainly from newly produced T cells.

Germline CDR1 is GTSNPN and CDR2 is SVGIG (reference sequence). The CDR3 loop spans 14 amino acids. Losses at the gene ends were 4 bases for V and 0 bases for J; bases not matched to a gene: 3. During its preparation, the TCRbeta library received unique molecular identifiers. MiXCR, applied by TCRdb to the PCR reads, yields one record per CDR3 protein. The sample records 500,000 to 650,000 distinct CDR3 sequences, approximately 12% being singletons. The genes are TRBV30 and TRBJ2-1, with TRBD2 identical over 7 bases. This clonotype originated in a male patient under 18 who had a stem cell transplant for acute myeloid leukemia, so the T cells may come from the graft donor. Sequences were derived from PBMCs, mostly from graft donor cells, sampled 360 days after TCRalphabeta/CD19-depleted stem cell transplant. The CDR3 reads CAWISGVSYNEQFF. The CDR3 nucleotides read TGTGCCTGGATAAGCGGGGTCTCCTACAATGAGCAGTTCTTC.